This T cell receptor beta chain was observed in a study of regulatory T cells in long-lasting Graves disease. General study findings and limits: More public clonotypes were shared by persistent patients (2,741) than by new patients (approximately 1,000).

The time point: persistent/refractory GD, antithyroid drugs over 5 years with positive TRAb. The TCR library used RNA extracted from PBMCs. This clonotype was seen only a few times. Its antigen remains unidentified. The CDR3 spans 17 residues. Germline assignment: CDR1 GTSNPN and CDR2 SVGIG (reference sequence). V was trimmed by 3 bases and J by 0 bases, leaving 15 bases between them. Arm-PCR of CDR3 regions with iRepertoire HTBI primers generated TCR beta libraries. One entry per CDR3 protein, called by TCRdb with MiXCR from the multiplex PCR reads. This sample yields 400,000 to 500,000 distinct CDR3 sequences, of which approximately 22% are seen a single time; around an eighth belongs to the top ten.

Here the sequenced sample was peripheral blood mononuclear cells (PBMCs), taken when the disease was refractory, from a patient treated with antithyroid drugs. This clonotype was obtained from a female donor with Graves disease. The V gene is TRBV30, the J gene TRBJ2-6; D ambiguous. The CDR3 region is CAWSSLGFGSGANVLTF. CDR3 coding DNA: TGTGCCTGGAGCTCCCTCGGGTTCGGCTCTGGGGCCAACGTCCTGACTTTC.